The 9 T cell receptor beta chains below were found in one sample sequenced in a study of blood T cell repertoires in COVID-19. The table came from immunoSEQ multiplex PCR; TCRdb's copy has only in-frame clones and leaves some out. The sample records 75,000 to 100,000 clones, roughly 80% being singletons. Sequencing was performed on peripheral blood. The origin of the receptors is a woman at least 80 years old with acute or convalescent COVID-19.

This clone appeared a single time. The chain recombines TRBV6-6 with TRBJ2-1, with 10 bases that match TRBD2. Per the germline V gene, CDR1 is MNHNY and CDR2 is SVGAGI (reference sequence). The CDR3 contains 16 residues. With 0 bases clipped from V and 11 bases from J, the junction kept 10 bases outside the gene matches. The CDR3 region is CASSYSSRQRGGQQFF. DNA of the CDR3: TGTGCCAGCAGTTACTCTAGTAGGCAGCGGGGGGGGCAGCAGTTCTTC.

The chain combines TRBV5-1 with TRBJ2-5; TRBD1 aligns across 7 bases. The CDR3 is made up of 14 amino acids. CDR1 is SGHRS and CDR2 is YFSETQ in the germline V gene. The V segment lost 1 base and the J segment 5 bases; nucleotides outside the gene matches: 5. The DNA of the CDR3 is TGCGCCAGCAGCTTGAGGGACAGCGGTGAGACCCAGTACTTC. This codes for CASSLRDSGETQYF.

The chain uses TRBV6-2 or TRBV6-3 and TRBJ1-2; tentative D call: TRBD1 (5 bases). The CDR3 contains 12 residues. V was trimmed by 5 bases and J by 2 bases, leaving 6 bases between them. CDR1 is MNHEY, CDR2 SVGEGT, per germline. CDR3 coding DNA: TGTGCCAGCAGTCGACAGAACTATGGCTACACCTTC. As protein: CASSRQNYGYTF.

The chain recombines TRBV6-4 with TRBJ1-1; D unclear. The CDR3 is 13 residues long. V was trimmed by 5 bases and J by 1 base, leaving 8 bases between them. Per the germline V gene, CDR1 is MRHNA and CDR2 is SNTAGT. CDR3 amino acids: CASSIEENTEAFF. CDR3 DNA: TGTGCCAGCAGTATAGAAGAGAACACTGAAGCTTTCTTT.

This sequence joins TRBV28 and TRBJ2-1, with 11 bases identical to TRBD1. The CDR3 consists of 16 residues. Trimming removed 6 bases from V and 4 bases from J; junction bases left unmatched: 8. Germline CDR1 is MDHEN and CDR2 is SYDVKM. The CDR3 is CASRTLDRGPYNEQFF. CDR3 DNA: TGTGCCAGCAGGACTCTGGACAGGGGGCCTTACAATGAGCAGTTCTTC. Looking up the rest from reference TRBV28 and TRBJ2-1 gives the full variable domain: DVKVTQSSRYLVKRTGEKVFLECVQDMDHENMFWYRQDPGLGLRLIYFSYDVKMKEKGDIPEGYSVSREKKERFSLILESASTNQTSMYLCASRTLDRGPYNEQFFGPGTRLTVL.

The chain joins TRBV3-1 (or the pseudogene TRBV3-2) to TRBJ2-1; 8 bases align to TRBD2. This CDR3 has 18 amino acids. In germline, CDR1 is LGHDT, CDR2 YNNKEL (reference sequence). V dropped 0 bases and J dropped 7; count of bases not matched to a gene: 14. This chain's CDR3 is CASSQDSPLRGGRNEQFF. CDR3 DNA sequence: TGTGCCAGCAGCCAAGACTCCCCGCTTCGGGGGGGGAGGAATGAGCAGTTCTTC.

The V gene is TRBV30, the J gene TRBJ1-6; 10 bases are shared with TRBD1. Losses at the gene ends were 1 base for V and 9 bases for J; bases not matched to a gene: 6. This CDR3 spans 15 amino acids. Germline loops: CDR1 GTSNPN, CDR2 SVGIG (reference sequence). The CDR3 region has the DNA TGTGCCTGGAGTGCACCCGGGACAGGGGTTTCACCCCTCCACTTT. Translation gives CAWSAPGTGVSPLHF.

The chain combines TRBV28 with TRBJ1-2, with TRBD1 matching over 9 bases. Germline V lookup: CDR1 MDHEN, CDR2 SYDVKM. J gave up 6 bases and V 7 bases, and 15 bases lay outside the gene matches. The CDR3 contains 16 residues. The CDR3 DNA reads TGTGCCAGCACAACTCCCGGGACAGGGATTCAAAATGGCTACACCTTC. Translation: CASTTPGTGIQNGYTF.

DNA for the CDR3: TGTGCCAGCAGTCTCACCGGGACAGCGAGTGAAAAACTGTTTTTT. It yields the protein CASSLTGTASEKLFF. The V call is TRBV2, the J call TRBJ1-4; 7 nucleotides match TRBD1. The CDR3 has 15 residues. V trimming: 5 bases; J trimming: 7 bases; junction bases outside the gene matches: 10. The germline CDR1 and CDR2 sequences are SNHLY and FYNNEI.